Below are 29 T cell receptor beta chains sequenced from a single sample in a study of type 1 and type 2 diabetes patients. The PCR template was genomic DNA. Amplification of the beta chain CDR3 used 30 forward and 13 reverse multiplex primers. TCRdb reprocessed the multiplex PCR reads with MiXCR, giving one entry per CDR3 protein. This table has around 300,000 distinct CDR3 sequences, more than 45% appearing once. The sequencing input was peripheral blood mononuclear cells (PBMCs). The origin of the receptors is a young man with type 2 diabetes.

This clonotype came up a few times. This chain uses TRBV2 with TRBJ1-4; D perhaps matches TRBD1 (5 bases). This CDR3 contains 19 residues. Germline V gene sequence: CDR1 SNHLY, CDR2 FYNNEI. The V end lost 6 bases, the J end lost 0 bases, and 23 bases lay between the germline ends. CDR3 coding DNA: TGTGCCAGCAGCAGGACAAGTCCGTGGAGCCTTGCAACTAATGAAAAACTGTTTTTT. Translating gives CASSRTSPWSLATNEKLFF.

The J gene is TRBJ1-1, the V gene TRBV18; D possibly corresponds to TRBD1 (5 bases). V lost 8 bases, J lost 4 bases, and 20 bases lay in between. Germline loops: CDR1 KGHSH, CDR2 LQKENI. This CDR3 contains 15 residues. DNA of the CDR3: TGTGCCAGCAGCGTAGCTGGAAGGGACGGCACTGAAGCTTTCTTT. As protein: CASSVAGRDGTEAFF. Together with reference TRBV18 and TRBJ1-1, the CDR3 gives the full variable domain: NAGVMQNPRHLVRRRGQEARLRCSPMKGHSHVYWYRQLPEEGLKFMVYLQKENIIDESGMPKERFSAEFPKEGPSILRIQQVVRGDSAAYFCASSVAGRDGTEAFFGQGTRLTVV.

The V gene is TRBV7-6, the J gene TRBJ2-7; 10 nucleotides line up with TRBD2. Germline trimming cut 6 bases from V and 5 bases from J; bases unmatched to any gene: 4. The CDR3 totals 13 residues. In germline, CDR1 is SGHVS, CDR2 FNYEAQ. CDR3 DNA: TGTGCCAGCAGTCCTAGCGGGAGTAACGAGCAGTACTTC. This sequence encodes CASSPSGSNEQYF. The variable domain in full, with the rest retrieved from reference TRBV7-6 and TRBJ2-7, is GAGVSQSPRYKVTKRGQDVALRCDPISGHVSLYWYRQALGQGPEFLTYFNYEAQQDKSGLPNDRFSAERPEGSISTLTIQRTEQRDSAMYRCASSPSGSNEQYFGPGTRLTVT.

J is TRBJ1-6 and V is TRBV20-1; TRBD1 matches 10 bases. V shed 6 bases, J shed 4 bases, and the junction held 15 bases outside the gene matches. This CDR3 spans 18 amino acids. CDR1 is DFQATT, CDR2 SNEGSKA, per germline (reference sequence). CDR3 sequence reads: CSATNRGQGTQYNSPLHF. CDR3 in DNA: TGCAGTGCCACGAATAGGGGACAGGGGACTCAGTATAATTCACCCCTCCACTTT.

The CDR3 sequence is CASSQDSGVGELFF. The CDR3 bases are TGCGCCAGCAGCCAAGATTCGGGAGTCGGGGAGCTGTTTTTT. The gene calls are TRBV4-1 and TRBJ2-2; tentatively, D is TRBD2 (6 bases). V was clipped by 0 bases and J by 7 bases, with 9 bases between them. This CDR3 contains 14 residues. Germline V gene sequence: CDR1 MGHRA, CDR2 YSYEKL.

The chain has TRBV4-3 and TRBJ1-2; TRBD1 matches 10 bases. This CDR3 is built from 17 residues. Germline CDR1 reads LGHNA; CDR2 reads YSLEER. Losses at the gene ends were 1 base for V and 1 base for J; bases not matched to a gene: 6. In nucleotides, the CDR3 is TGCGCCAGCAGCCAAGGCGTGGGGACAGGGGATAACTATGGCTACACCTTC. It codes for CASSQGVGTGDNYGYTF.

This clonotype has a single count. V is TRBV19 and J is TRBJ2-5; weak D call: TRBD2 (6 bases). The J call is uncertain, as TRBJ2-1 better fits the DNA end. This CDR3 has 15 amino acids. The germline V gene encodes CDR1 LNHDA and CDR2 SQIVND (reference sequence). CDR3 in amino acids: CATSRDSGTYNEQFF. In DNA, the CDR3 is TGTGCCACCAGCAGGGATTCCGGGACTTACAATGAGCAGTTCTTC.

The chain links TRBV6-6 to TRBJ1-2; 11 positions match TRBD1. The CDR3 is 15 amino acids. The germline CDR1 and CDR2 sequences are MNHNY and SVGAGI (reference sequence). Losses at the gene ends were 6 bases for V and 3 bases for J; bases not matched to a gene: 6. CDR3 sequence: CASRTRTGGDYGYTF. The CDR3 region has the DNA TGTGCCAGCAGGACAAGGACAGGGGGCGACTATGGCTACACCTTC.

The CDR3 DNA is TGCAGTGCTCGACAGGGAGGGACTGAAGCTTTCTTT. Translated, it gives CSARQGGTEAFF. The chain links TRBV20-1 to TRBJ1-1, with 7 positions matching TRBD1. Unmatched junction bases numbered 5, after V lost 5 bases and J lost 5 bases. This CDR3 is built from 12 residues. Germline V gives CDR1 DFQATT, CDR2 SNEGSKA (reference sequence).

This rearrangement joins TRBV2 to TRBJ2-5; TRBD1 aligns across 10 bases. Germline values: CDR1 SNHLY, CDR2 FYNNEI. The CDR3 sequence is 16 residues long. V lost 10 bases, J lost 0 bases, and 11 bases stayed unmatched. This chain's CDR3 is CANVKDRGGNQETQYF. In DNA, the CDR3 is TGTGCCAACGTGAAGGACAGGGGGGGAAACCAAGAGACCCAGTACTTC.

V usage is TRBV19 and J usage is TRBJ2-5; unclear D gene. The CDR3 contains 12 residues. Trimming removed 0 bases from V and 4 bases from J, with 3 bases in between. Germline V CDR1 and CDR2: LNHDA, SQIVND (reference sequence). The CDR3 reads CASSIEGETQYF. The DNA for the CDR3 is TGTGCCAGTAGTATAGAAGGAGAGACCCAGTACTTC.

This clonotype was observed a handful of times. V and J are TRBV5-1 and TRBJ2-5; no reliable D call. CDR3 length equals 14 residues. Germline assignment: CDR1 SGHRS and CDR2 YFSETQ. The V gene lost 4 bases and the J gene lost 0 bases, with 10 bases spanning the gap. CDR3: CASSRVGNQETQYF. CDR3 bases: TGCGCCAGCAGCCGCGTGGGGAACCAAGAGACCCAGTACTTC.

The V gene is TRBV7-2, the J gene TRBJ1-6; D is unclear. V lost 5 bases, J lost 8 bases, and 13 bases lay in between. Germline V CDR1 and CDR2: SGHTA, FQGNSA. The CDR3 is 14 residues long. The CDR3 region is CASSDGRTYSPLHF. The CDR3 DNA follows: TGTGCCAGCAGCGACGGACGGACGTATTCACCCCTCCACTTT.

The V and J genes are TRBV7-2 and TRBJ2-7, with 13 bases that match TRBD2. Germline V gives CDR1 SGHTA, CDR2 FQGNSA. The CDR3 extends over 14 amino acids. With V trimmed by 6 bases and J by 12 bases, 11 bases remained unmatched. CDR3 region: CASSVGLAGELRYF. As DNA, the CDR3 is TGTGCCAGCAGTGTTGGACTAGCGGGAGAGCTGCGGTACTTC.

There are many counts of this clonotype. The V and J genes are TRBV9 and TRBJ1-1; 8 nucleotides align to TRBD1. The CDR3 length is 15 residues. Unmatched junction bases numbered 5, after V lost 4 bases and J lost 0 bases. In germline, CDR1 is SGDLS, CDR2 YYNGEE. CDR3 nucleotides: TGTGCCAGCAGCCCTCGACAGGGGATGAACACTGAAGCTTTCTTT. Translating gives CASSPRQGMNTEAFF.

The gene calls are TRBV5-1 and TRBJ2-3; a weak D match, TRBD2 (5 bases). CDR1 is SGHRS, CDR2 YFSETQ, per germline. There are 15 residues in the CDR3. Trimming removed 2 bases at V and 6 bases at J, with 16 bases between. In DNA form, the CDR3 reads TGCGCCAGCAGCTTTACTAGATCCTCCCTGGATACGCAGTATTTT. This translates into CASSFTRSSLDTQYF.

This clonotype was observed a handful of times. The CDR3 DNA sequence: TGTGCCTGGGAACCCAACTCAGGGGGGCGCACAGATACGCAGTATTTT. Protein: CAWEPNSGGRTDTQYF. The chain is built from TRBV30 and TRBJ2-3; possibly TRBD1 for D (7 bases). Trimming cost V 5 bases and J 1 base, with 19 bases left between them. This CDR3 spans 16 amino acids. Germline values: CDR1 GTSNPN, CDR2 SVGIG (reference sequence).

V gene TRBV7-2 combines with J gene TRBJ2-1, with 7 bases identical to TRBD2. The V segment lost 6 bases and the J segment 1 base; nucleotides outside the gene matches: 6. This CDR3 has 15 amino acids. Germline assignment: CDR1 SGHTA and CDR2 FQGNSA. The CDR3, as DNA: TGTGCCAGCAGTCAAAGGCGGGGGTCCTACAATGAGCAGTTCTTC. Amino acids: CASSQRRGSYNEQFF.

The chain is built from TRBV7-6 and TRBJ1-4; 7 bases are shared with TRBD1. Trimming removed 1 base from V and 0 bases from J; junction bases left unmatched: 11. Germline CDR1 and CDR2: SGHVS and FNYEAQ. The CDR3 is 19 residues long. The CDR3 bases are TGTGCCAGCAGCTTAGTCTCAGGGGGGTTGTACGCAACTAATGAAAAACTGTTTTTT. Protein sequence: CASSLVSGGLYATNEKLFF.

This sequence joins TRBV5-1 and TRBJ2-7; 10 bases fit TRBD1. Trimming cost V 3 bases and J 4 bases; bases outside gene matches: 4. The CDR3 sequence is 14 residues long. The V gene's germline CDR1 is SGHRS and CDR2 YFSETQ. The CDR3, as DNA: TGCGCCAGCAGCTGGGGACAGGGGTCGTACGAGCAGTACTTC. Translated: CASSWGQGSYEQYF.

This clonotype was counted a few times. The J gene is TRBJ1-6, the V gene TRBV7-2, with TRBD1 matching over 9 bases. The length of the CDR3 is 15 residues. Germline trimming cut 5 bases from V and 7 bases from J; bases unmatched to any gene: 6. Looked up from germline, CDR1 is SGHTA and CDR2 is FQGNSA. DNA of the CDR3: TGTGCCAGCAGCGAGGGACAGGGTAAAAATTCACCCCTCCACTTT. It yields the protein CASSEGQGKNSPLHF.

This clonotype was detected only once. The genes are TRBV7-2 and TRBJ1-1; TRBD1 is a possible D gene (5 bases). Germline lookup yields CDR1 SGHTA and CDR2 FQGNSA. The V and J ends lost 2 bases and 0 bases respectively, with 16 bases between them. The CDR3 has 17 amino acids. The CDR3 nucleotides are TGTGCCAGCAGCTTACGTGGGACGCCGGTGCTGAACACTGAAGCTTTCTTT. This sequence encodes CASSLRGTPVLNTEAFF.

The rearrangement joins TRBV19 to TRBJ2-3; 7 bases are shared with TRBD1. This CDR3 is 13 amino acids long. Trimming removed 5 bases from V and 6 bases from J; junction bases left unmatched: 5. Germline CDR1 and CDR2: LNHDA and SQIVND (reference sequence). The CDR3: CASSSYRGDTQYF. DNA of the CDR3: TGTGCCAGTAGTTCTTACAGGGGTGATACGCAGTATTTT. Together with reference TRBV19 and TRBJ2-3, the CDR3 gives the full variable domain: DGGITQSPKYLFRKEGQNVTLSCEQNLNHDAMYWYRQDPGQGLRLIYYSQIVNDFQKGDIAEGYSVSREKKESFPLTVTSAQKNPTAFYLCASSSYRGDTQYFGPGTRLTVL.

This rearrangement joins TRBV7-2 to TRBJ1-2, with D maybe TRBD1 (5 bases). Germline CDR1 and CDR2: SGHTA and FQGNSA. The CDR3 is made up of 15 amino acids. Trimming shortened V by 3 bases and J by 6 bases, and 17 bases separated the two germline ends. The CDR3 reads CASSFYPPREHGYTF. The CDR3, as DNA: TGTGCCAGCAGCTTCTATCCGCCCAGGGAGCATGGCTACACCTTC.

V and J are TRBV20-1 and TRBJ2-3; 7 nucleotides agree with TRBD2. The germline CDR1 and CDR2 sequences are DFQATT and SNEGSKA (reference sequence). Losses at the gene ends were 7 bases for V and 4 bases for J; bases not matched to a gene: 11. The CDR3 covers 14 residues. CDR3 in amino acids: CSGRTSSGPDTQYF. CDR3 DNA: TGCAGTGGCAGGACTAGTTCTGGGCCAGATACGCAGTATTTT.

The chain uses TRBV6-5 and TRBJ1-1, with TRBD1 as a possible D gene (6 bases). Trimming removed 6 bases from V and 3 bases from J, with 11 bases in between. Germline V gene lookup returns CDR1 MNHEY and CDR2 SVGAGI. The CDR3 runs 13 residues. The CDR3 spells CASRIGQYTEAFF. The CDR3 DNA is TGTGCCAGCAGAATTGGACAGTACACTGAAGCTTTCTTT.

The CDR3 sequence: CASSPQWTGRISNQPQHF. As DNA, the CDR3 is TGTGCCAGTAGTCCTCAATGGACAGGTCGAATTAGCAATCAGCCCCAGCATTTT. The V and J genes are TRBV19 and TRBJ1-5; the match to TRBD1 covers 7 bases. J gave up 0 bases and V 5 bases, and 13 bases lay outside the gene matches. This CDR3 has 18 amino acids. CDR1 LNHDA and CDR2 SQIVND come from the germline V gene (reference sequence).

Concerning this clonotype: Mismatch with germline at one junction end may stem from a read error. V and J are TRBV30 and TRBJ2-7; TRBD1 might be the D (6 bases). The CDR3 is 13 residues long. CDR1 is GTSNPN and CDR2 is SVGIG in the germline V gene (reference sequence). CDR3 in DNA: TGTGCTTGGAGAGCTACAGGGTCCTACGAGCAGTACTTC. Amino acids: CAWRATGSYEQYF.

CDR3 region: CASSSGILAGTEAFF. The CDR3 region has the DNA TGTGCCAGCAGTTCGGGCATCCTGGCGGGGACTGAAGCTTTCTTT. The chain uses TRBV27 and TRBJ1-1; D is uncertain. V was shortened by 4 bases and J by 5 bases, with 17 bases between the two germline ends. This CDR3 has 15 amino acids. CDR1 and CDR2 from the germline V gene are MNHEY and SMNVEV (reference sequence).